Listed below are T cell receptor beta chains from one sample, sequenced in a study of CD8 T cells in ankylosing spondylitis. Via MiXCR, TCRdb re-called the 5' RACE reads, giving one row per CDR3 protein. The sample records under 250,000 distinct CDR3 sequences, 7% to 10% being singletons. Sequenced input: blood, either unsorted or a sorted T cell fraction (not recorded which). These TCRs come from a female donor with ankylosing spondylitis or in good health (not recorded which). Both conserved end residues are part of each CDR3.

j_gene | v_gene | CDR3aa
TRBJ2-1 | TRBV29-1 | CSVDLVNEQFF
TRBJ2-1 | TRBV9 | CASSVGVSSNEQFF
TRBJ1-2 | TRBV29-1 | CSGIRGDGYTF
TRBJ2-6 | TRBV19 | CASSTKGIGANVLTF
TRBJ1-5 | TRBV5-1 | CASSLGVDSNQPQHF
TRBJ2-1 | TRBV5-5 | CASSLGLAGRNEQFF
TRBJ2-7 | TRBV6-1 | CASSPTAVVLWGEQYF
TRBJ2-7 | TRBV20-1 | CSARPSGTVSYEQYF
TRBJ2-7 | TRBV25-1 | CASTVGGTSSYEQYF
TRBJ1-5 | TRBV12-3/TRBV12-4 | CASSTTDSGQQPQHF
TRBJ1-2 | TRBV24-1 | CATSGGRGDGYTF
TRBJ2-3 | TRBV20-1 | CSASLQAGGSHTQYF
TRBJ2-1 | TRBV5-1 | CASSPTSGDNEQFF
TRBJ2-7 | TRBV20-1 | CSAVTDTGYEQYF
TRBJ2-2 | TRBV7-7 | CASSQGAVRGNTGELFF
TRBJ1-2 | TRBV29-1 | CSAKQGTVYYGYTF
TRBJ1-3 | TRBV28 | CASSRPTVTGNTIYF
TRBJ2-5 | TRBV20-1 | CSASPGQGAEETQYF
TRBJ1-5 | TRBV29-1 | CSVGLNSNQPQHF
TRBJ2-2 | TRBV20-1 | CSARAGAYTGELFF
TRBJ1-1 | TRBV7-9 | CASSLPDTEAFF
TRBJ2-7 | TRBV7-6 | CASSGGPGSEQYF
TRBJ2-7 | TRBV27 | CASSFRRDSYEQYF
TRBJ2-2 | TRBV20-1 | CSASDSGRATGELFF
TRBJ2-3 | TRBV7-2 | CASSLYTDTQYF
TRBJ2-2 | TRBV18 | CASSPRGGATSGELFF
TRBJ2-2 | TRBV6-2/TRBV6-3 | CASAGGGNTGELFF
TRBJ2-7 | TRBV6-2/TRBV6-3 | CATFPGNPYEQYF
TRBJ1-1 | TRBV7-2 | CASSLVSARNTEAFF